This TCR beta chain was captured in a study of graft-versus-host responses after intestinal transplantation. Libraries were prepared by immunoSEQ multiplex PCR; TCRdb keeps only in-frame clonotypes and omits some of them. The repertoire consists of 100,000 to 120,000 clones, with 80% to 95% occurring once and the leading ten covering 0.45% to 0.65%. V lost 1 base, J lost 0 bases, and 10 bases lay in between. From germline, CDR1 is MGHRA and CDR2 YSYEKL. The length of the CDR3 is 15 residues. In the case of this clone: Its specificity is unknown.

The V call is TRBV4-1, the J call TRBJ2-7; D may be TRBD2 (5 bases). Material: unstimulated CD8+ T cells sorted from spleen or lymph node cells, obtained before intestinal transplant. The TCR was taken from a human donor who received an intestinal transplant. CDR3 sequence (DNA): TGCGCCAGCAGCCAAGTTGAGGGAAGCTCCTACGAGCAGTACTTC. Translating it yields CASSQVEGSSYEQYF.